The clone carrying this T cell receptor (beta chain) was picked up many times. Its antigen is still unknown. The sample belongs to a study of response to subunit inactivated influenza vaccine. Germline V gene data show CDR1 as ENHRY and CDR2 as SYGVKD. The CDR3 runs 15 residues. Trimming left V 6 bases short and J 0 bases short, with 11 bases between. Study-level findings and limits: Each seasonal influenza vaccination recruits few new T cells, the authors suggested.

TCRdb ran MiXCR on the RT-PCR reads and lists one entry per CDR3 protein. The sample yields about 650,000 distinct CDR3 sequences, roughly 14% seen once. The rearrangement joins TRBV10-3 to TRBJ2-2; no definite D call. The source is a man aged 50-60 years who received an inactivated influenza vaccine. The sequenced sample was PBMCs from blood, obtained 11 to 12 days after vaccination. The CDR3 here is CAIRGEVANTGELFF. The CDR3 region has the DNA TGTGCCATCAGAGGAGAGGTCGCGAACACCGGGGAGCTGTTTTTT.